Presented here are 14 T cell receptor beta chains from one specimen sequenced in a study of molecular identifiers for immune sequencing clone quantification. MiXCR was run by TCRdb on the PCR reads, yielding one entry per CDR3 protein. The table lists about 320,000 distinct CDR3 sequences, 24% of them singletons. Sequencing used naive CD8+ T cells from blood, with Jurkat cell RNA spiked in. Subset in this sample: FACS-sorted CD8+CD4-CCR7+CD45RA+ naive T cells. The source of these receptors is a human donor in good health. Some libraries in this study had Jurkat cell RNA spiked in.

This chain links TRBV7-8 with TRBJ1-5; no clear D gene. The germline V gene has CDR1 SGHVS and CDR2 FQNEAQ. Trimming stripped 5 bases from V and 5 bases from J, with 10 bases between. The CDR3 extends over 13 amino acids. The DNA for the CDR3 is TGTGCCAGCAGCGCGCGTGAGTATCAGCCCCAGCATTTT. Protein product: CASSAREYQPQHF.

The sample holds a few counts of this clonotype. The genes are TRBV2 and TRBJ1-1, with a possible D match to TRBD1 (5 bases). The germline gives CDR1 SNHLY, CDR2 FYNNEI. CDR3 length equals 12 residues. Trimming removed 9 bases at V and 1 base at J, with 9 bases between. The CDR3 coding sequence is TGTGCCAGTACAGGAGCGAACACTGAAGCTTTCTTT. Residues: CASTGANTEAFF.

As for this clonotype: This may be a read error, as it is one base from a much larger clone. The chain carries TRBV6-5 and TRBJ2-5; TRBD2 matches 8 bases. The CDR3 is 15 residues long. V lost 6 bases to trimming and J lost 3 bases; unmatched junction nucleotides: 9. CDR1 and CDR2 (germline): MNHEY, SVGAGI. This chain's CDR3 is CASRYLGTREETQYF. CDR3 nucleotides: TGTGCCAGCAGATACCTTGGGACTAGAGAAGAGACCCAGTACTTC.

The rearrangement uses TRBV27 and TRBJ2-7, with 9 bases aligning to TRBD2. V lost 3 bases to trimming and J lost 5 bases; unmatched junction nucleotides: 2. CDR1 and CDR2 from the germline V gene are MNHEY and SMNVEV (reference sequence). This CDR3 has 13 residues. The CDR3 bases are TGTGCCAGCAGTTTGACTAGCGGCCACGAGCAGTACTTC. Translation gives CASSLTSGHEQYF.

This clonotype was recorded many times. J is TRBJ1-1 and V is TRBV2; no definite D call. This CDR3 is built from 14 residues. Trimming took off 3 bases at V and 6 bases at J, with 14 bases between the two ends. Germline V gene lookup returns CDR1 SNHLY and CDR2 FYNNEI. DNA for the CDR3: TGTGCCAGCAGTGACGGACGCTACCAAGCTGAAGCTTTCTTT. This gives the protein CASSDGRYQAEAFF.

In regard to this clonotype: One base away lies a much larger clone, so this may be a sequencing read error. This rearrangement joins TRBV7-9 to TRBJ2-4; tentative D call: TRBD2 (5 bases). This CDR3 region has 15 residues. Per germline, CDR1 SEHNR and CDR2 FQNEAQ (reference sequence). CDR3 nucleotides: TGTGCCAGCAGCGCAGATCAGCTAGCCGAAAACATTCAGTACTTC. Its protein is CASSADQLAENIQYF.

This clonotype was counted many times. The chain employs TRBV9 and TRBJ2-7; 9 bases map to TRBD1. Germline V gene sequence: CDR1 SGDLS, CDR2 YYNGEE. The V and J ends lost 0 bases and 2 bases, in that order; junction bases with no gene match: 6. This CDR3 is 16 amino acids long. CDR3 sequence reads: CASSVGYGTGTYEQYF. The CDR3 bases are TGTGCCAGCAGCGTAGGTTACGGGACAGGGACCTACGAGCAGTACTTC.

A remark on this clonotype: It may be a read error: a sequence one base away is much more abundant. CDR3 in amino acids: CAWSVGHTTAAFF. In nucleotides, the CDR3 is TGTGCCTGGAGTGTAGGACATACCACTGCAGCTTTCTTT. The V call is TRBV30, the J call TRBJ1-1, with D tentatively TRBD1 (5 bases). Germline CDR1 GTSNPN, CDR2 SVGIG (reference sequence). The CDR3 extends over 13 amino acids.

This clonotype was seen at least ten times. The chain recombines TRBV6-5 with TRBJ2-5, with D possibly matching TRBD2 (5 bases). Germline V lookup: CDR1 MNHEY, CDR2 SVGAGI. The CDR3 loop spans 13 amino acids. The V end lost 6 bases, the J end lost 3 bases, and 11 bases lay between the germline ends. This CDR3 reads CASSFGVKETQYF. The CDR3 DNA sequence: TGTGCCAGCAGCTTCGGGGTAAAAGAGACCCAGTACTTC.

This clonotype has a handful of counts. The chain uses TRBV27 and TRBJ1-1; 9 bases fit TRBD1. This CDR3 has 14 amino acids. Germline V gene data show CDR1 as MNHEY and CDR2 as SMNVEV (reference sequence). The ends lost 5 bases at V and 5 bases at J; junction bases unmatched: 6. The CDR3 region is CASSETGGGTEAFF. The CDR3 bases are TGTGCCAGCAGTGAGACAGGGGGGGGTACTGAAGCTTTCTTT.

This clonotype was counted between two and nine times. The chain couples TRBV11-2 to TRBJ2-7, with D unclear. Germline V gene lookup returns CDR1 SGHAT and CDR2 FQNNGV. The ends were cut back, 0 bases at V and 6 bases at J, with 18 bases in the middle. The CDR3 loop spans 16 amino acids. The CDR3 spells CASSLEGKLPLLEQYF. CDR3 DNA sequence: TGTGCCAGCAGCTTAGAAGGGAAGCTCCCCTTGCTCGAGCAGTACTTC.

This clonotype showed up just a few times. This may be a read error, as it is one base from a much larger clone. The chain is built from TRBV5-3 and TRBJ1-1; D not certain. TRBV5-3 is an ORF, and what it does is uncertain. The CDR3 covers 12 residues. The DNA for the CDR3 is TGTGCCAGCAGCACGGGAAACACTGTAGCTTTCTTT. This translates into CASSTGNTVAFF.

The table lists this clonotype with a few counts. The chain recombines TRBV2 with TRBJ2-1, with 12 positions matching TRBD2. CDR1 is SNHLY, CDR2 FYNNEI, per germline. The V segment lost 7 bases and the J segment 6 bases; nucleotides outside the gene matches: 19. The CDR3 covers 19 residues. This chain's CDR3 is CASIVGLAGGPIRGNEQFF. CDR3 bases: TGTGCCAGCATCGTGGGGCTAGCGGGGGGGCCGATTCGGGGCAATGAGCAGTTCTTC.

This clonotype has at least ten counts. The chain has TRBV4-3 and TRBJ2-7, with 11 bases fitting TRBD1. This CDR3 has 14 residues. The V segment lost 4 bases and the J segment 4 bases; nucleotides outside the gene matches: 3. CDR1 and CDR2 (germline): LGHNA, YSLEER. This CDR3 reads CASSPGQGVYEQYF. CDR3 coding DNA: TGCGCCAGCAGCCCGGGACAGGGGGTTTACGAGCAGTACTTC.